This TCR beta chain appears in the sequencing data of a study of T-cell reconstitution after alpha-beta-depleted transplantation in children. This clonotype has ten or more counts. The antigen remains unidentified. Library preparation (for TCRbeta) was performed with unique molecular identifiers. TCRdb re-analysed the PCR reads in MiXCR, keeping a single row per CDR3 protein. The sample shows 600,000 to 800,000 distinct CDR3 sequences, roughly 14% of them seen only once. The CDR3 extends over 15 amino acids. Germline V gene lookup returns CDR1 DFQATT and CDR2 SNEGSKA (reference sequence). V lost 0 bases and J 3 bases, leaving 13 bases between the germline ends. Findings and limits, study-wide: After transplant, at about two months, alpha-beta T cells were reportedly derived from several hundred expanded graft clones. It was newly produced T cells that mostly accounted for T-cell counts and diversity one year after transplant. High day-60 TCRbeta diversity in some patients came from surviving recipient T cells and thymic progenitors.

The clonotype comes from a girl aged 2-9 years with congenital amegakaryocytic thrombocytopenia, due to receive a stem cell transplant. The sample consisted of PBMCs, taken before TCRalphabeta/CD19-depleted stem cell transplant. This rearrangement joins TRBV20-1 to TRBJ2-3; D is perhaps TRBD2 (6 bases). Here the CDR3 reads CSARDSGHTTDTQYF. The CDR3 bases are TGCAGTGCTAGAGATAGCGGTCACACAACAGATACGCAGTATTTT.